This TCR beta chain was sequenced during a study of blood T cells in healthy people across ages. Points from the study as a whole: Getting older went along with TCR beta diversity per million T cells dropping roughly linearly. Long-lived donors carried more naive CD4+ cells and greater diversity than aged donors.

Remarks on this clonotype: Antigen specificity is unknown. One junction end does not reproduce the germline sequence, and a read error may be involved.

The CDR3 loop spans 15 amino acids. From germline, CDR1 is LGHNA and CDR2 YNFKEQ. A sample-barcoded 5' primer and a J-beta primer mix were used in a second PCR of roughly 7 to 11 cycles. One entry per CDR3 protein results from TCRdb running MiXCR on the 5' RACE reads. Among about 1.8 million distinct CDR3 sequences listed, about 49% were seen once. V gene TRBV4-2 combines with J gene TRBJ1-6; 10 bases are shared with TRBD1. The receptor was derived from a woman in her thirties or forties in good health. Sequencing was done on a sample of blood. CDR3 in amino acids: CASSQGQGTNSPLHF. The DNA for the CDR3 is TGTGCCAGCAGCCAGGGACAGGGGACTAATTCGCCCCTCCACTTT.